This T cell receptor (beta chain) appears in the sequencing data of a study of regulatory T cells in long-lasting Graves disease. Construction of TCR beta libraries relied on iRepertoire HTBI primers and on Arm-PCR targeting CDR3 regions. One entry per CDR3 protein, called by TCRdb with MiXCR from the multiplex PCR reads. The data hold roughly 500,000 distinct CDR3 sequences, with roughly 12% observed a single time. Time point of the sample: newly diagnosed GD, antithyroid drugs for less than 3 months. PBMC RNA served as the TCR library source. Many counts were recorded for this clonotype. These same records also appear under a second study, on T cells in Graves' hyperthyroidism and ophthalmopathy.

The sequenced sample was peripheral blood mononuclear cells (PBMCs), obtained at new diagnosis, from a patient treated with antithyroid drugs. This clonotype was obtained from a man aged 25-45 years with Graves disease.

Written as DNA, the CDR3 is TGTGCCTGGAGTTGGATCTATGGCTACACCTTC. Translating it yields CAWSWIYGYTF. V is TRBV30 and J is TRBJ1-2; D is uncertain. Germline V gene lookup returns CDR1 GTSNPN and CDR2 SVGIG (reference sequence). The CDR3 loop spans 11 amino acids. Trimming took off 2 bases at V and 4 bases at J, with 5 bases between the two ends. Full variable domain (outside the CDR3, taken from reference TRBV30 and TRBJ1-2): SQTIHQWPATLVQPVGSPLSLECTVEGTSNPNLYWYRQAAGRGLQLLFYSVGIGQISSEVPQNLSASRPQDRQFILSSKKLLLSDSGFYLCAWSWIYGYTFGSGTRLTVV.